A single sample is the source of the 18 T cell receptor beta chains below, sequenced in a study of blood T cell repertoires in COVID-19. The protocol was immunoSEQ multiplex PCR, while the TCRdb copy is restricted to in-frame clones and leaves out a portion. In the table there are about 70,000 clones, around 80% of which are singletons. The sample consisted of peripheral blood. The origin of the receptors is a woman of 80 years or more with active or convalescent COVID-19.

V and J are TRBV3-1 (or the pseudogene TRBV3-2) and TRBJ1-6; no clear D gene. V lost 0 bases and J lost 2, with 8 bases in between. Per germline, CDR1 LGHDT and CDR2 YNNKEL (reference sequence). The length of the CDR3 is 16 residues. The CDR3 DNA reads TGTGCCAGCAGCCAAGACCCAGACACCTATAATTCACCCCTCCACTTT. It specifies CASSQDPDTYNSPLHF.

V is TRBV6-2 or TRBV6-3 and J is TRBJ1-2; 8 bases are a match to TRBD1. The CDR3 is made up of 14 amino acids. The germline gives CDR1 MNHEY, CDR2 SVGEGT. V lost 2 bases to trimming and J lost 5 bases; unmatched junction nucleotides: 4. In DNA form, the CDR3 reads TGTGCCAGCAGTTACCGGACAGGGCGGTATGGCTACACCTTC. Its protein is CASSYRTGRYGYTF.

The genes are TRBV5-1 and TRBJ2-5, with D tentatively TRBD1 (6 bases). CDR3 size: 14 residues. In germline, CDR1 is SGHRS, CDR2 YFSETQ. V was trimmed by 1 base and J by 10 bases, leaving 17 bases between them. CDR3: CASSLSSDGGIQYF. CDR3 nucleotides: TGCGCCAGCAGCTTGAGTTCCGATGGGGGCATCCAGTACTTC.

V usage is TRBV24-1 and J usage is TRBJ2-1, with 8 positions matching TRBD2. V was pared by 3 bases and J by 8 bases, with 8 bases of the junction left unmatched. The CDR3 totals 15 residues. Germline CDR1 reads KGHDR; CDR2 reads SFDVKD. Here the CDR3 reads CATSDPSGRTDEQFF. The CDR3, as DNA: TGTGCCACCAGTGATCCCAGCGGGAGAACCGATGAGCAGTTCTTC.

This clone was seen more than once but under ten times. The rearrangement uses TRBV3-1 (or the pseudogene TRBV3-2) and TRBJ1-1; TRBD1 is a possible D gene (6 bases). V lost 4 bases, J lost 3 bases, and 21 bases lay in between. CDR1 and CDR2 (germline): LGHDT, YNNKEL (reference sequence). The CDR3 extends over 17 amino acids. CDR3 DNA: TGTGCCAGCAGCCCGAGACAGGAGATACTTATGTACACTGAAGCTTTCTTT. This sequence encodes CASSPRQEILMYTEAFF.

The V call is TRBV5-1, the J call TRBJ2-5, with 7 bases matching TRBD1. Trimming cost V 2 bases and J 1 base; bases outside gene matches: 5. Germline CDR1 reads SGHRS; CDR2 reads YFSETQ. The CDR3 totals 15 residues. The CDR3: CASSFRAGGQETQYF. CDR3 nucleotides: TGCGCCAGCAGCTTCCGGGCAGGGGGCCAAGAGACCCAGTACTTC.

CDR3 in amino acids: CASSSYRGMGNTEAFF. In DNA form, the CDR3 reads TGTGCCAGCAGCTCGTACAGGGGTATGGGGAACACTGAAGCTTTCTTT. This chain joins TRBV5-5 and TRBJ1-1; 7 bases map to TRBD1. The CDR3 is 16 residues long. The V segment lost 3 bases and the J segment 1 base; nucleotides outside the gene matches: 9. CDR1 and CDR2 (germline): SGHKS, YYEKEE (reference sequence).

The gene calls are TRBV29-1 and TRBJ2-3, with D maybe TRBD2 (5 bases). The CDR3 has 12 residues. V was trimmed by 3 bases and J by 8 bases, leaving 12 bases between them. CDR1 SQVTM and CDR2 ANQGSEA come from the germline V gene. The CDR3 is CSVEGDEGTQYF. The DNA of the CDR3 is TGCAGCGTTGAGGGTGACGAGGGTACGCAGTATTTT.

CDR3 residues: CASSLWGGSYNEQFF. In DNA, the CDR3 is TGTGCCAGCAGCTTATGGGGGGGCTCCTACAATGAGCAGTTCTTC. The chain couples TRBV7-3 to TRBJ2-1; 7 nucleotides line up with TRBD2. Per germline, CDR1 SGHTA and CDR2 FQGTGA. The ends lost 2 bases at V and 0 bases at J; junction bases unmatched: 1. This CDR3 is 15 amino acids long.

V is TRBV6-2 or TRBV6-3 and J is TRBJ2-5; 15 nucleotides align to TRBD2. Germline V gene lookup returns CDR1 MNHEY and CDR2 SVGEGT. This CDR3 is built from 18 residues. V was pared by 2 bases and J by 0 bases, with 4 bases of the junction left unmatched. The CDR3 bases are TGTGCCAGCAGTTACGGGACTAGCGGGGGGCAGTACCAAGAGACCCAGTACTTC. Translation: CASSYGTSGGQYQETQYF.

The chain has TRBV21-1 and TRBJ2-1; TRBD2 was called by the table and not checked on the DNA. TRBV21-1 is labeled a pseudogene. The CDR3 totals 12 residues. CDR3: CASSKGGNEQFF. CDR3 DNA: TGTGCCAGCAGCAAGGGGGGGAATGAGCAGTTCTTC.

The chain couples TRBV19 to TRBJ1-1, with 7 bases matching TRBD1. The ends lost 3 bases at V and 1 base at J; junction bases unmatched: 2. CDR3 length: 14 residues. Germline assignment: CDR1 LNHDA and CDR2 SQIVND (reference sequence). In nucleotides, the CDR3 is TGTGCCAGTAGTATGGACAGGAAGAACACTGAAGCTTTCTTT. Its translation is CASSMDRKNTEAFF.

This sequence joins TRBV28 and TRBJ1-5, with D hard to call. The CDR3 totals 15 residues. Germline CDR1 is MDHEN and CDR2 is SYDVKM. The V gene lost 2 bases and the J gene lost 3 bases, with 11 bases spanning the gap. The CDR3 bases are TGTGCCAGCAGTTTAGGTCGGGGATTCAATCAGCCCCAGCATTTT. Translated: CASSLGRGFNQPQHF.

The CDR3: CASSSAGLSGANVLTF. The CDR3 DNA follows: TGTGCCAGCAGCTCGGCGGGACTGTCTGGGGCCAACGTCCTGACTTTC. This rearrangement joins TRBV7-3 to TRBJ2-6, with D maybe TRBD2 (6 bases). In germline, CDR1 is SGHTA, CDR2 FQGTGA. The CDR3 length is 16 residues. Trimming cost V 4 bases and J 1 base, with 11 bases left between them.

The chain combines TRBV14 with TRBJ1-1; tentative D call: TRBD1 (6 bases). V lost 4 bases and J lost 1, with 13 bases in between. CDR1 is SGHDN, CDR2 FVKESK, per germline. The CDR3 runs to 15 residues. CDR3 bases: TGTGCCAGCAGCCCTGGGGGACATAAGAACACTGAAGCTTTCTTT. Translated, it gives CASSPGGHKNTEAFF.

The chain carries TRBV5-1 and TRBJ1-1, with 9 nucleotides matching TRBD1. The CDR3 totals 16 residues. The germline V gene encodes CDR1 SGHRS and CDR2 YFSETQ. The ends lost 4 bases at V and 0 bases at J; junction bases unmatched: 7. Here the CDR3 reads CASSKKDRGVNTEAFF. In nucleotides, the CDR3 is TGCGCCAGCAGCAAGAAGGACAGGGGTGTGAACACTGAAGCTTTCTTT.

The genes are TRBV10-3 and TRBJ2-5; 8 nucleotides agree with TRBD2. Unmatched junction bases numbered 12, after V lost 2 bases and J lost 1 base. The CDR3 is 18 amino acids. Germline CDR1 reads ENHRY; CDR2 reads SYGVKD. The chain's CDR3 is CAISEGPSGYLIQETQYF. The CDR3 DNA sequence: TGTGCCATCAGTGAGGGGCCTAGCGGGTACCTCATCCAAGAGACCCAGTACTTC.

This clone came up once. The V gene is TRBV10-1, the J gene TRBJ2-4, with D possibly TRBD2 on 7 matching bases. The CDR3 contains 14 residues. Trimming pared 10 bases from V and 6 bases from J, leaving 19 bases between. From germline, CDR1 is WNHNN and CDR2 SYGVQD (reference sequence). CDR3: CATRWGGEGNIQYF. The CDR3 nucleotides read TGCGCCACCAGATGGGGGGGCGAGGGAAACATTCAGTACTTC.